Included here is one T cell receptor beta chain sequence, with context. Its antigen is not identified. The sample belongs to a study of shared clonotypes between healthy human individuals. Across the study: CD4 naive and memory got three plates each, CD8 naive two, CD8 memory one.

V lost 9 bases, J lost 6 bases, and 11 bases stayed unmatched. Looked up from germline, CDR1 is MDHEN and CDR2 is SYDVKM. The CDR3 runs 14 residues. Several immunoSEQ plates received, in even portions, the genomic DNA of each subset. Method: immunoSEQ multiplex PCR; TCRdb's copy keeps in-frame clones and lacks some. The data show over a million clones, with roughly 98.5% seen just once and approximately 0.4% held by the top ten. Whole-study findings and limits: What limited the represented genetic and exposure-history diversity was the small number of donors.

Recent acute infections and vaccinations were absent in the healthy HIV-negative adult donors. This clonotype was obtained from a man aged 25-45 years in good health. The chain carries TRBV28 and TRBJ2-3, with TRBD1 matching over 8 bases. Sequenced sample: naive CD4+ T cells sorted from blood. Described subset: CD45RA+ positively selected. The CDR3 nucleotides read TGTGCCAGTGAAGGACAGGGAGGTTCGGATACGCAGTATTTT. Translated: CASEGQGGSDTQYF.